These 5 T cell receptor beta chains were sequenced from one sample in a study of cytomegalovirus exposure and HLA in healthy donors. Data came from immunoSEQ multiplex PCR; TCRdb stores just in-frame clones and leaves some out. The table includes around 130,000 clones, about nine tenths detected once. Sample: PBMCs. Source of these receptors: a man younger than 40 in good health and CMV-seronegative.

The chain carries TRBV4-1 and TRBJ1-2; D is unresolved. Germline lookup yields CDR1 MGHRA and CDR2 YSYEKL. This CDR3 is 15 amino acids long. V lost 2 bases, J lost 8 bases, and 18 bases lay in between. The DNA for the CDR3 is TGCGCCAGCAGCCAAATTCCCGGAGGGATGAAGGGCTACACCTTC. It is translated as CASSQIPGGMKGYTF.

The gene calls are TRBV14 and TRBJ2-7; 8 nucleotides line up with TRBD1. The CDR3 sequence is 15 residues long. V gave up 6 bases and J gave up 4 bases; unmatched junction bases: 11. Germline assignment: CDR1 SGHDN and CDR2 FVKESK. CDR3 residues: CASSPGGARRYEQYF. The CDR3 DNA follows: TGTGCCAGCAGTCCAGGGGGCGCGAGAAGGTACGAGCAGTACTTC.

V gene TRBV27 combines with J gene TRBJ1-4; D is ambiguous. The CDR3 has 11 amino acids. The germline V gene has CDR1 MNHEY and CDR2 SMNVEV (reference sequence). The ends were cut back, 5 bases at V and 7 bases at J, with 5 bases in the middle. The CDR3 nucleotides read TGTGCCAGCAGTAACTTTGAAAAACTGTTTTTT. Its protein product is CASSNFEKLFF.

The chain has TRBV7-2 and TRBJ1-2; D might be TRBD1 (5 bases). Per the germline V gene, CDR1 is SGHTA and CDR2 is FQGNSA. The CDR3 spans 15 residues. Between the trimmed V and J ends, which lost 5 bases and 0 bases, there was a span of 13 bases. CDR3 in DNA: TGTGCCAGCAGCCCCTTTACGGGGGCTAACTATGGCTACACCTTC. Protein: CASSPFTGANYGYTF.

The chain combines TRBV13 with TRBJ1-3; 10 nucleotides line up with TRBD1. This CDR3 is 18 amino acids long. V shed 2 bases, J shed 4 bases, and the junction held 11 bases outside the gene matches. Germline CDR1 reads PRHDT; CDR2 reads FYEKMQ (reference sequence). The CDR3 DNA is TGTGCCAGCAGCTTAAGGCCCGGGACAGGGGCGGCGGGAAACACCATATATTTT. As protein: CASSLRPGTGAAGNTIYF.